The clone carrying this T cell receptor beta chain was observed a few times. This CDR3 is 17 amino acids long. CDR1 and CDR2 (germline): SGHAT, FQNNGV. V lost 4 bases, J lost 2 bases, and 18 bases lay in between. The sample originates from a study of T cell repertoires in cytomegalovirus infection. Using its own MiXCR run on the reads, TCRdb lists one record per CDR3 protein. The repertoire holds roughly 640,000 distinct CDR3 sequences, with 20% to 25% as singletons. This sequence was found in a human donor in good health (CMV status not recorded). Some clones in this sample may be carry-over from other donors' samples. The chain links TRBV11-2 to TRBJ1-3; D is possibly TRBD1 (6 bases). Material for sequencing was CD8+ T cells from PBMCs. CDR3 in amino acids: CASSYWERDNPGNTIYF. In DNA, the CDR3 is TGTGCCAGCAGCTATTGGGAGAGGGACAACCCTGGAAACACCATATATTTT.